This T cell receptor beta chain comes out of a study of T-cell memory formation after mild COVID-19. On the study more broadly: TCR clusters largely stayed donor specific.

TCRdb independently ran MiXCR on the 5' RACE reads; one entry per CDR3 protein. The sample consists of nearly 350,000 distinct CDR3 sequences, 13% of them appearing once. There are a few counts of this clonotype. The antigen is not known. Looked up from germline, CDR1 is SGDLS and CDR2 is YYNGEE. V was trimmed by 1 base and J by 2 bases, leaving 12 bases between them. The CDR3 runs to 15 residues. Whole-study results and caveats: Clones contracting over day 15 to 85 were CD4/CD8 balanced, with later expanders leaning CD4+.

The gene calls are TRBV9 and TRBJ2-5; D is undetermined. The TCR was taken from a man aged 18 to 29 who had mild COVID-19 (a few samples of this study predate the infection). Cell type and time point are not known. The sequencing input was PBMCs or a T cell subset sorted from them (not recorded which). CDR3 DNA sequence: TGTGCCAGCAGCGTAACCACCTCCCCTCAAGAGACCCAGTACTTC. Its translation is CASSVTTSPQETQYF.